This T cell receptor (beta chain) stems from a study of spatial heterogeneity in lung cancer (dated by TCRdb to the late 2010s). Turning to the overall study: Beta-chain transcripts were consistently detected in greater numbers than alpha-chain transcripts, which likely reflects a higher abundance of beta-chain transcripts. In the raw uncorrected reads, each unique combination of TCR and UMI appeared more than ten times on average. A strong correlation was found between TCR transcript counts in tumor regions and a T cell transcriptional module score from matched bulk RNA-seq. The study quantitatively compared TCR alpha and beta repertoires across multiple tumor regions, matched nontumor lung and blood in non-small cell lung cancer. Nonsynonymous mutation counts, determined by whole-exome sequencing of tumor tissue, were related to TCR repertoire features. At surgery, both alpha and beta chains were TCR-sequenced in 200 to 250 tumor regions, about 64 matched nontumor lung samples and some 58 PBMC samples.

This clonotype is regarded as medium-sized (0.01 to 0.1%). The specificity of this receptor is unknown. One base away there is no much larger clone; base qualities are not given. What the study reported, not specific to this receptor: Estimated TCR-seq coverage of tumor T cells was only 5.5% to 7% for alpha chains and roughly 12% for beta chains. The count of ubiquitous expanded TCRs correlated with the count of ubiquitous nonsynonymous mutations, and the count of regional expanded TCRs correlated with the count of regional nonsynonymous mutations. Confirming at a functional level the hypothesis that regional TCRs recognize regional mutations was considered to require additional single-cell paired TCR alpha and beta sequencing. The tumor nonsynonymous mutation count correlated with the number of expanded alpha and beta TCRs within the tumor.

Per the publication, the time point label means: sample taken at primary tumor resection. The donors were 65 to 85 patients from the lung TRACERx cohort who had early-stage, untreated non-small cell lung cancer. TCR sequencing used whole RNA extracted from tumor and nontumor lung tissue, or from cryopreserved PBMC samples, without cell sorting. Only patients with enough RNA available from two or more tumor regions were chosen for TCR sequencing. Before selection, tumor and adjacent nontumor lung specimens were reviewed by a lung pathologist. Library construction relied on 5' RACE. The sample was run on a NextSeq 500. To allow correction of PCR and sequencing errors, the TCR library protocol tagged every TCR cDNA molecule with a unique molecular identifier. In the source study's methods: TCR identification, UMI-based error correction and CDR3 extraction were performed with Decombinator tools. Expanded TCRs were defined as those above a frequency of 2 per 1,000, corresponding to the top 1% of the tumor frequency distribution. Expanded tumor TCRs statistically deemed absent (corrected P<0.05) from at least one tumor region were classed as regional, and all other expanded tumor TCRs were classed as ubiquitous. Renyi diversity was calculated using the R vegan package after each repertoire was subsampled 100 times to 5,000 TCRs. CDR3 similarity networks were built from amino acid triplet string-kernel similarity, with CDR3s being connected when pairwise similarity was above 0.82. Using fastp trimming at Q25 and MiXCR clonotype assembly, TCRdb reanalyzed the public sequencing data and kept in-frame beta chains. A single entry per CDR3 protein holds the most common genes and DNA from its merged rows. For this entry, the V and J calls and clone size follow TCRdb and not the study's own pipeline. The sample profile shows some 6,700 distinct CDR3 sequences; around 15% of them were found once. Jointly, the top ten make up over 7.5% of the sample.

The specimen was lung tumor tissue, collected at surgery. This sequence was found in a male donor with early-stage non-small cell lung cancer.

Read as DNA, the sequence is TGTGCCACCAGTGACACGACAGAAACCGGGGAGCTGTTTTTT. This encodes CATSDTTETGELFF. The chain joins TRBV24-1 to TRBJ2-2; possibly the D gene is TRBD1, per 5 matching bases. The CDR3 numbers 14 residues from cysteine through phenylalanine. Only the CDR3 DNA stays, 42 bases, in frame from base 1. Trimming removed 4 bases from V and 5 bases from J, leaving 10 bases between the germline ends. The germline V gene specifies KGHDR as CDR1 and SFDVKD as CDR2.